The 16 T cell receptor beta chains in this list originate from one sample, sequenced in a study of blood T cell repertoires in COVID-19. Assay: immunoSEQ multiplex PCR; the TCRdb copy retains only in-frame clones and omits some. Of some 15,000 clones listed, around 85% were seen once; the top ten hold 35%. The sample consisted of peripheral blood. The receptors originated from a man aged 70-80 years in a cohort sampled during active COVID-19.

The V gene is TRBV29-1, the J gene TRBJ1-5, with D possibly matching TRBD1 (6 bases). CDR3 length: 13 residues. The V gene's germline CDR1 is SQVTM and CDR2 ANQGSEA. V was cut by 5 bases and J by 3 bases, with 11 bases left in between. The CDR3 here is CSVRDNYNQPQHF. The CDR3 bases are TGCAGCGTTCGGGACAACTACAATCAGCCCCAGCATTTT. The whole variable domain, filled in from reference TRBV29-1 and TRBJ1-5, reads SAVISQKPSRDICQRGTSLTIQCQVDSQVTMMFWYRQQPGQSLTLIATANQGSEATYESGFVIDKFPISRPNLTFSTLTVSNMSPEDSSIYLCSVRDNYNQPQHFGDGTRLSIL.

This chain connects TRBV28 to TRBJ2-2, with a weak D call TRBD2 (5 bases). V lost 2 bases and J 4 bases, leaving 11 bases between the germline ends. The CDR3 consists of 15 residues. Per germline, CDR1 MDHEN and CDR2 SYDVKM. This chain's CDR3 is CASSLDTAATGELFF. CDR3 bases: TGTGCCAGCAGTTTAGATACAGCGGCCACCGGGGAGCTGTTTTTT. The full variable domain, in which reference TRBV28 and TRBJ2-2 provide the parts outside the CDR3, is DVKVTQSSRYLVKRTGEKVFLECVQDMDHENMFWYRQDPGLGLRLIYFSYDVKMKEKGDIPEGYSVSREKKERFSLILESASTNQTSMYLCASSLDTAATGELFFGEGSRLTVL.

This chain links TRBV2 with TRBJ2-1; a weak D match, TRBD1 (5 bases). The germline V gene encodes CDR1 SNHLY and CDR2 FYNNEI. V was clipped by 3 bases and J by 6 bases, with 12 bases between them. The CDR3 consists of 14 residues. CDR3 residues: CASSDVVQGNEQFF. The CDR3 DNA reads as TGTGCCAGCAGTGATGTAGTTCAGGGCAATGAGCAGTTCTTC.

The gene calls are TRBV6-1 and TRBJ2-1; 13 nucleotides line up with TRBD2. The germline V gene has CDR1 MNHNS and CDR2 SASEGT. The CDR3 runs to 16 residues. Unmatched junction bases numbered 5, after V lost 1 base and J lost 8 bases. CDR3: CASSEVGLAGIDEQFF. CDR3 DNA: TGTGCCAGCAGTGAAGTGGGACTAGCGGGAATCGATGAGCAGTTCTTC.

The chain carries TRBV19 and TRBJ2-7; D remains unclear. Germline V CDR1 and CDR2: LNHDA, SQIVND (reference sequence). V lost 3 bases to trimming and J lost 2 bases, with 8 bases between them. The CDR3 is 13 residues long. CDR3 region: CASSMGEAYEQYF. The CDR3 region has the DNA TGTGCCAGTAGTATGGGCGAAGCCTACGAGCAGTACTTC.

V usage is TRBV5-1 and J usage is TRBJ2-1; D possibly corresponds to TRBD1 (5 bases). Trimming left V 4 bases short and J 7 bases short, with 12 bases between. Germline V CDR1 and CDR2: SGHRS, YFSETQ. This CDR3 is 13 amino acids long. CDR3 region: CASSEEGANEQFF. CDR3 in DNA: TGCGCCAGCAGCGAAGAAGGGGCGAATGAGCAGTTCTTC.

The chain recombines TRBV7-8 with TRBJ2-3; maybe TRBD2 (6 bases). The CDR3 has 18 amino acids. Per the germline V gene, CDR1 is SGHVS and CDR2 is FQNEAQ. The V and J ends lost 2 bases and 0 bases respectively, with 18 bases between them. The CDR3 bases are TGTGCCAGCAGCTTAATCGGGTGGGGGGAGTCTAGCACAGATACGCAGTATTTT. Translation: CASSLIGWGESSTDTQYF.

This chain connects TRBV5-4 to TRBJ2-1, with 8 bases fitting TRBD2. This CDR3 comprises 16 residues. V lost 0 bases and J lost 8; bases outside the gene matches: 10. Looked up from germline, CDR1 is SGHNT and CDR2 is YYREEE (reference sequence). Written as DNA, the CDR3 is TGTGCCAGCAGCTTGGAGGCGACTAGCGAGGGCGATGAGCAGTTCTTC. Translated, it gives CASSLEATSEGDEQFF.

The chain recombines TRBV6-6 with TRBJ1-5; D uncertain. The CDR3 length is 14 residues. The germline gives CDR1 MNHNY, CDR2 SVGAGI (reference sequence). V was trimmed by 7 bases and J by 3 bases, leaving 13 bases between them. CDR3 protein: CASTWETVNQPQHF. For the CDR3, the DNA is TGTGCCAGCACGTGGGAGACCGTCAATCAGCCCCAGCATTTT.

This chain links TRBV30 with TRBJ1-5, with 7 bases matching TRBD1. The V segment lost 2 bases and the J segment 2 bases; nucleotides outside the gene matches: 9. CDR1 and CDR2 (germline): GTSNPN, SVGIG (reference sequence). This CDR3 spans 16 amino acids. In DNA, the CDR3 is TGTGCCTGGAGTCGGTCAGGGGGAATCGGCAATCAGCCCCAGCATTTT. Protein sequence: CAWSRSGGIGNQPQHF.

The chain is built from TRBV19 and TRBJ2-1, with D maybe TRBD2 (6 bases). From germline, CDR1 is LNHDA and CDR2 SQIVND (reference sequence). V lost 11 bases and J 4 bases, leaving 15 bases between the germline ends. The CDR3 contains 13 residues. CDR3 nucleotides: TGTGCCTCAACGGGACTTCGATACAATGAGCAGTTCTTC. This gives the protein CASTGLRYNEQFF.

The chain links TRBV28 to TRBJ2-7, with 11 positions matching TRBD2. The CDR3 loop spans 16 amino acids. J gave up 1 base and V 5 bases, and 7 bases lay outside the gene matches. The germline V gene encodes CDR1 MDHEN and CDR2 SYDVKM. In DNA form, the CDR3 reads TGTGCCAGCAGTCCCTCTCGACTAGCGGGATCCTACGAGCAGTACTTC. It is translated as CASSPSRLAGSYEQYF. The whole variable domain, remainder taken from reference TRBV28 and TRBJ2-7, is DVKVTQSSRYLVKRTGEKVFLECVQDMDHENMFWYRQDPGLGLRLIYFSYDVKMKEKGDIPEGYSVSREKKERFSLILESASTNQTSMYLCASSPSRLAGSYEQYFGPGTRLTVT.

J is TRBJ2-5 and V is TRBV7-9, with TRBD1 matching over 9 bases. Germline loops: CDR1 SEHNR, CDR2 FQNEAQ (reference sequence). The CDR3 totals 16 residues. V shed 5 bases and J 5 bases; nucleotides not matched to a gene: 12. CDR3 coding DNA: TGTGCCAGCAGCCCCTCCCAGGACAGGGGCGAGGAGACCCAGTACTTC. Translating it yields CASSPSQDRGEETQYF.

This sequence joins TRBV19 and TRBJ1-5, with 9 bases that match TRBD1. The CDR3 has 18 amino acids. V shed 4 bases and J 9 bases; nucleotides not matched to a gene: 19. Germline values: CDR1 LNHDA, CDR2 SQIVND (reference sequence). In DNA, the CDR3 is TGTGCCAGTAGTACGAGTACAGGGGGCCCGGGCGTTTGGGCGCCCCAGCATTTT. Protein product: CASSTSTGGPGVWAPQHF.

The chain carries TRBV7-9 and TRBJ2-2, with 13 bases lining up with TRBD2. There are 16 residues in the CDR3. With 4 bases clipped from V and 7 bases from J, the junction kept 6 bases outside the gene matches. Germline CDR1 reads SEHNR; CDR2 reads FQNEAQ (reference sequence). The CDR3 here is CASSYGLAGVSGELFF. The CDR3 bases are TGTGCCAGCAGCTACGGACTAGCGGGAGTTAGCGGGGAGCTGTTTTTT.

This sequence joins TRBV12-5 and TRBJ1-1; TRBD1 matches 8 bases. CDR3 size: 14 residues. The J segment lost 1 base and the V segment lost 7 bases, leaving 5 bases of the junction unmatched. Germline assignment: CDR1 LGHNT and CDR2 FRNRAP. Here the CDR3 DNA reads TGTGCTAGTGCTCCCGGGACAGGGAACACTGAAGCTTTCTTT. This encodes CASAPGTGNTEAFF. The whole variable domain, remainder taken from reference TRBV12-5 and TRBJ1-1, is DARVTQTPRHKVTEMGQEVTMRCQPILGHNTVFWYRQTMMQGLELLAYFRNRAPLDDSGMPKDRFSAEMPDATLATLKIQPSEPRDSAVYFCASAPGTGNTEAFFGQGTRLTVV.